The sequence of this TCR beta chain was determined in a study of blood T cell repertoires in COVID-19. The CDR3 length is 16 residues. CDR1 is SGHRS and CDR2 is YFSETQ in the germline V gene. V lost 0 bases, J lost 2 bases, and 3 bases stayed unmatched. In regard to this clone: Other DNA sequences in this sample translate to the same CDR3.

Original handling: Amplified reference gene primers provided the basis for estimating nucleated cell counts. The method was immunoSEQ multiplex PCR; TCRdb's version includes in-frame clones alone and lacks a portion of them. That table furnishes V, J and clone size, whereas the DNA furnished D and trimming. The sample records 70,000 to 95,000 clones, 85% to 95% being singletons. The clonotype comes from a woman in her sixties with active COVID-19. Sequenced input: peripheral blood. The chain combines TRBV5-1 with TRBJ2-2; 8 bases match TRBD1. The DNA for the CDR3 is TGCGCCAGCAGCTTGGCAGGGACAGGAAACACCGGGGAGCTGTTTTTT. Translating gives CASSLAGTGNTGELFF.